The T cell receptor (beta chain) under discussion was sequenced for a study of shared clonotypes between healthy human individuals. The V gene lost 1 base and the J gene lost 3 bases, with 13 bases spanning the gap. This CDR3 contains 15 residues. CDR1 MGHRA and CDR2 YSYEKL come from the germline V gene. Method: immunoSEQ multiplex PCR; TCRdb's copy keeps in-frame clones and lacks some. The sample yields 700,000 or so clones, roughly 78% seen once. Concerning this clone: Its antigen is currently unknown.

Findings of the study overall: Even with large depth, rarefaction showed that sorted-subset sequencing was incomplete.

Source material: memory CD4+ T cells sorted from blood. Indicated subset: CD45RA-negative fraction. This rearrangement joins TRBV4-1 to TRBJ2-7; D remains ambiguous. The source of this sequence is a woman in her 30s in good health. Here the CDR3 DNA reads TGCGCCAGCAGCCAAGGGGGTGTCTGGGGCTACGAGCAGTACTTC. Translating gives CASSQGGVWGYEQYF.